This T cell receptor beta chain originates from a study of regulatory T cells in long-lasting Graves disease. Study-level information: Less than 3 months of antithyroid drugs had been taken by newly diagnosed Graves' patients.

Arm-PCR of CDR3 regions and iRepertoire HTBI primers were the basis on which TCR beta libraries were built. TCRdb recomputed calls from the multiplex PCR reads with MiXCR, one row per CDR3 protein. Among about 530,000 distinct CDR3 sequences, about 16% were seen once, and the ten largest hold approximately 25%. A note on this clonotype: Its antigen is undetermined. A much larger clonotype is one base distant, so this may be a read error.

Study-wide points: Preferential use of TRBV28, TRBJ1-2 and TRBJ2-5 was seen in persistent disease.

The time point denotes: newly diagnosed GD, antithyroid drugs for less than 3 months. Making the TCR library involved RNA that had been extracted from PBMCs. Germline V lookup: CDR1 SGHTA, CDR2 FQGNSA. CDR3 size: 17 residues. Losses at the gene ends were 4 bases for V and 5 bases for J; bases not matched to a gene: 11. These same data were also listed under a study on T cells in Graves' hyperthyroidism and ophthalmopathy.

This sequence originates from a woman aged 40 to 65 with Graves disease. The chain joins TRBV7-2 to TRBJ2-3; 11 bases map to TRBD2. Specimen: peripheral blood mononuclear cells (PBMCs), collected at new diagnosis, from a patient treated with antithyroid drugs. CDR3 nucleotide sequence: TGTGCCAGCAGCTCCTCACTAGCGGGGGAGCAGGTAGATACGCAGTATTTT. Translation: CASSSSLAGEQVDTQYF. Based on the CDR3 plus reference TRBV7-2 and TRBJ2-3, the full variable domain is GAGVSQSPSNKVTEKGKDVELRCDPISGHTALYWYRQSLGQGLEFLIYFQGNSAPDKSGLPSDRFSAERTGGSVSTLTIQRTQQEDSAVYLCASSSSLAGEQVDTQYFGPGTRLTVL.